Presented here are 16 T cell receptor beta chains from one specimen sequenced in a study of OX40 agonist ivuxolimab in advanced cancers. Sequencing was performed with immunoSEQ multiplex PCR; in TCRdb, only in-frame clones are kept and a portion is missing. The table has 99,000 or so clones, more than 85% seen once; the top ten hold about 0.24%. The sequencing used CD4+ or CD8+ T cells sorted from blood, collected in a trial of the OX40 agonist ivuxolimab. Receptor source: an adult with an advanced solid tumor such as melanoma, head and neck, liver or kidney cancer.

This sequence joins TRBV5-1 and TRBJ1-2; D might be TRBD1 (5 bases). Trimming left V 0 bases short and J 6 bases short, with 9 bases between. From germline, CDR1 is SGHRS and CDR2 YFSETQ. This CDR3 region has 13 residues. The CDR3: CASSLGQGNGYTF. The CDR3, as DNA: TGCGCCAGCAGCTTGGGGCAGGGTAATGGCTACACCTTC.

The V gene is TRBV4-1, the J gene TRBJ1-2, with D unclear. The V and J ends lost 4 bases and 5 bases respectively, with 11 bases between them. Germline V gene sequence: CDR1 MGHRA, CDR2 YSYEKL. This CDR3 is built from 13 residues. The CDR3 loop is CASSPVFRYGYTF. CDR3 DNA sequence: TGCGCCAGCAGCCCGGTTTTTCGGTATGGCTACACCTTC.

This chain uses TRBV29-1 with TRBJ2-3; 7 bases are shared with TRBD2. This CDR3 has 14 residues. V was pared by 4 bases and J by 1 base, with 5 bases of the junction left unmatched. Germline CDR1 SQVTM, CDR2 ANQGSEA. CDR3 sequence reads: CSVVFLAGTDTQYF. The CDR3, as DNA: TGCAGCGTTGTGTTCCTAGCGGGCACAGATACGCAGTATTTT.

The rearrangement links TRBV6-6 to TRBJ1-5; 8 bases align to TRBD1. Germline V gene sequence: CDR1 MNHNY, CDR2 SVGAGI (reference sequence). The V and J ends lost 5 bases and 8 bases, in that order; junction bases with no gene match: 8. This CDR3 spans 14 amino acids. CDR3 in DNA: TGTGCCAGCAGTCAGGGGGCGAGTTTTGAGCCCCAGCATTTT. It is translated as CASSQGASFEPQHF.

The rearrangement uses TRBV4-1 and TRBJ2-3; D gene ambiguous. This CDR3 has 13 residues. CDR1 is MGHRA and CDR2 is YSYEKL in the germline V gene. V lost 0 bases, J lost 5 bases, and 6 bases lay in between. The CDR3 is CASSQDQKDTQYF. The CDR3 DNA is TGCGCCAGCAGCCAAGATCAAAAAGATACGCAGTATTTT.

The CDR3 region is CASSRSPTGYGSYEQYF. In DNA, the CDR3 is TGTGCCAGCAGCCGAAGTCCGACAGGGTACGGCTCCTACGAGCAGTACTTC. The rearrangement uses TRBV5-5 and TRBJ2-7; 7 nucleotides match TRBD1. V was clipped by 4 bases and J by 0 bases; unmatched bases: 13. The germline CDR1 and CDR2 sequences are SGHKS and YYEKEE (reference sequence). CDR3 size: 17 residues. Together with reference TRBV5-5 and TRBJ2-7, the CDR3 gives the full variable domain: DAGVTQSPTHLIKTRGQQVTLRCSPISGHKSVSWYQQVLGQGPQFIFQYYEKEERGRGNFPDRFSARQFPNYSSELNVNALLLGDSALYLCASSRSPTGYGSYEQYFGPGTRLTVT.

CDR3 in amino acids: CASSVGLGSNTEAFF. CDR3 bases: TGTGCCAGCAGCGTAGGCTTGGGGTCTAACACTGAAGCTTTCTTT. V is TRBV9 and J is TRBJ1-1; D is unresolved. CDR1 SGDLS and CDR2 YYNGEE come from the germline V gene. Trimming pared 0 bases from V and 2 bases from J, leaving 11 bases between. The CDR3 runs 15 residues.

The V and J genes are TRBV11-3 and TRBJ2-3, with 8 bases matching TRBD2. Germline assignment: CDR1 SGHNT and CDR2 YENEEA. CDR3 length: 18 amino acids. J gave up 1 base and V 5 bases, and 14 bases lay outside the gene matches. The CDR3 DNA sequence: TGTGCCAGCAGCAGACGGGAGGGCCGAGTCGTTGGCACAGATACGCAGTATTTT. Its translation: CASSRREGRVVGTDTQYF.

V gene TRBV5-1 combines with J gene TRBJ1-5; a possible D gene is TRBD1 (6 bases). CDR3 length equals 13 residues. V was trimmed by 4 bases and J by 2 bases, leaving 7 bases between them. Germline V gene sequence: CDR1 SGHRS, CDR2 YFSETQ. The CDR3 region is CASSEGGNQPQHF. The DNA of the CDR3 is TGCGCCAGCAGCGAGGGGGGCAATCAGCCCCAGCATTTT.

The rearrangement links TRBV11-3 to TRBJ2-3; D is uncertain. Trimming cost V 1 base and J 5 bases, with 1 base left between them. Germline lookup yields CDR1 SGHNT and CDR2 YENEEA. The CDR3 is 11 amino acids. The CDR3 protein is CASSLGDTQYF. DNA of the CDR3: TGTGCCAGCAGCTTAGGAGATACGCAGTATTTT.

The rearrangement uses TRBV28 and TRBJ1-1; D is undetermined. The CDR3 is 15 amino acids. Germline CDR1 and CDR2: MDHEN and SYDVKM. The V end was cut by 5 bases, the J end by 5 bases, with 18 bases between. The chain's CDR3 is CASSPPPIGRTEAFF. Here the CDR3 DNA reads TGTGCCAGCAGTCCGCCCCCCATAGGGAGGACTGAAGCTTTCTTT.

The chain combines TRBV4-2 with TRBJ1-5; D remains unclear. This CDR3 contains 16 residues. Germline V gene data show CDR1 as LGHNA and CDR2 as YNFKEQ. V shed 0 bases and J shed 5 bases, with 14 bases lying between them. CDR3 protein: CASSQDLAAVHQPQHF. CDR3 nucleotides: TGTGCCAGCAGCCAAGACCTAGCAGCGGTACATCAGCCCCAGCATTTT.

In this sample, this clone turned up once. The chain carries TRBV28 and TRBJ2-7; 9 bases are shared with TRBD1. This CDR3 comprises 14 residues. The germline gives CDR1 MDHEN, CDR2 SYDVKM. J lost 6 bases, V lost 5 bases, and 8 bases had no gene match. CDR3 bases: TGTGCCAGCAGTCAGGGGGGACAGGGCGGCGAGCAGTACTTC. Amino acids: CASSQGGQGGEQYF. Full variable domain (missing parts from reference TRBV28 and TRBJ2-7): DVKVTQSSRYLVKRTGEKVFLECVQDMDHENMFWYRQDPGLGLRLIYFSYDVKMKEKGDIPEGYSVSREKKERFSLILESASTNQTSMYLCASSQGGQGGEQYFGPGTRLTVT.

This clone was seen just once. The chain joins TRBV5-1 to TRBJ2-1; 10 bases map to TRBD2. CDR3 length: 15 residues. From germline, CDR1 is SGHRS and CDR2 YFSETQ. The trim removed 1 base at V and 7 bases at J, leaving 5 bases unmatched. The CDR3 spells CASSLKAGGPNEQFF. In DNA form, the CDR3 reads TGCGCCAGCAGCTTGAAAGCGGGGGGGCCTAATGAGCAGTTCTTC. The complete variable domain, with remaining parts taken from reference TRBV5-1 and TRBJ2-1, reads KAGVTQTPRYLIKTRGQQVTLSCSPISGHRSVSWYQQTPGQGLQFLFEYFSETQRNKGNFPGRFSGRQFSNSRSEMNVSTLELGDSALYLCASSLKAGGPNEQFFGPGTRLTVL.

This sequence joins TRBV7-8 and TRBJ1-3; a weak D match, TRBD1 (6 bases). Between the trimmed V and J ends, which lost 5 bases and 3 bases, there was a span of 14 bases. CDR3 length: 15 residues. CDR1 is SGHVS and CDR2 is FQNEAQ in the germline V gene. CDR3 bases: TGTGCCAGCAGCACTTACAGGGAGCTTGGAAACACCATATATTTT. Translated, it gives CASSTYRELGNTIYF.

The chain is built from TRBV5-1 and TRBJ1-1; TRBD1 matches at 7 bases. V was clipped by 4 bases and J by 6 bases; unmatched bases: 6. This CDR3 contains 13 residues. Germline CDR1 reads SGHRS; CDR2 reads YFSETQ. CDR3 loop: CASSKGQRPEAFF. The DNA of the CDR3 is TGCGCCAGCAGCAAGGGACAGCGACCTGAAGCTTTCTTT.